This T cell receptor (beta chain) appears in the sequencing data of a study of response to subunit inactivated influenza vaccine. One entry per CDR3 protein, called by TCRdb with MiXCR from the RT-PCR reads. The table includes 540,000 or so distinct CDR3 sequences, 10% to 15% detected once. This clonotype has a handful of counts. Antigen unknown. Study-level results: Each seasonal flu vaccination may recruit only limited new T cells, authors suggested.

Trimming at V came to 1 base and at J to 2 bases, leaving 5 bases not matched to a gene. The CDR3 has 15 residues. Germline V CDR1 and CDR2: SGHAT, FQNNGV. This rearrangement joins TRBV11-2 to TRBJ2-7; 7 bases match TRBD1. Sequenced material: PBMCs from blood, taken roughly 48 days after vaccination. This clonotype was sampled from a man aged 50-59 years who received an inactivated influenza vaccine. CDR3 bases: TGTGCCAGCAGCTTAGTCCCACAGGGGACCTACGAGCAGTACTTC. It yields the protein CASSLVPQGTYEQYF.